This T cell receptor (beta chain) is from a study of T cell responses to AZD1222 COVID-19 vaccine. The V gene's germline CDR1 is SNHLY and CDR2 FYNNEI. Germline trimming cut 10 bases from V and 4 bases from J; bases unmatched to any gene: 21. This CDR3 contains 17 residues. A word on this clone: Its matching antigen is unknown.

Sequenced by immunoSEQ multiplex PCR; TCRdb stores in-frame clones only, minus some. This repertoire shows 150,000 to 200,000 clones, about 91% found once; its top ten account for 1.3%. Overall study findings and caveats: Nearly half of unique spike-specific TCRs reportedly avoided B.1.351 and B.1.1.7 mutated regions. With dominance at 160-218 and 743-854, vaccine-associated CD4 TCRs spanned spike. Vaccination with two AZD1222 doses was followed by a rise in Spike-specific TCR breadth and depth. Seropositivity was recorded at baseline in only 6 or 7 AZD1222 recipients.

This chain connects TRBV2 to TRBJ1-2; 7 bases are shared with TRBD1. The specimen was peripheral blood, collected 28 days after the second AZD1222 dose. The clonotype comes from an adult who received the AZD1222 COVID-19 vaccine. The CDR3 reads CAIRRRFPGTESYGYTF. CDR3 DNA sequence: TGTGCCATCAGGCGGCGGTTCCCCGGGACAGAGAGCTATGGCTACACCTTC. Supplemented by reference TRBV2 and TRBJ1-2, the full variable domain reads EPEVTQTPSHQVTQMGQEVILRCVPISNHLYFYWYRQILGQKVEFLVSFYNNEISEKSEIFDDQFSVERPDGSNFTLKIRSTKLEDSAMYFCAIRRRFPGTESYGYTFGSGTRLTVV.